This T cell receptor beta chain was recorded in a study of cytomegalovirus exposure and HLA in healthy donors. Germline trimming cut 2 bases from V and 7 bases from J; bases unmatched to any gene: 5. Germline assignment: CDR1 MDHEN and CDR2 SYDVKM. This CDR3 contains 15 residues. Use of 60 Vbeta and 13 Jbeta primers characterized the PCR. Sequencing was performed with immunoSEQ multiplex PCR; in TCRdb, only in-frame clones are kept and a portion is missing. The repertoire holds fewer than 250,000 clones, with roughly 80% as singletons. A remark on this clone: Its antigen is still unknown.

Findings and limits, study-wide: In a later analysis, DRB1 alleles had the most associated TCRs; HLA-C alleles the fewest. There were a few CMV-associated chains whose specificity for CMV antigens was confirmed in vitro.

The sequencing sample was made of PBMCs. The V gene is TRBV28, the J gene TRBJ1-6; 7 bases align to TRBD1. This receptor was taken from a man younger than 40 in good health and CMV-seronegative. In nucleotides, the CDR3 is TGTGCCAGCAGTTTACAGGACAGGATGAATTCACCCCTCCACTTT. This gives the protein CASSLQDRMNSPLHF.